This T cell receptor (beta chain) was captured in a study of PD-L1 blockade in urothelial cancer. Across the whole study: Males with bladder-origin urothelial cancer constituted about 85% of the roughly 29 patients.

TCRdb keeps only in-frame clones here, not all; method: immunoSEQ multiplex PCR. In the table there are under 95,000 clones, roughly 89% of which are singletons. V was pared by 1 base and J by 5 bases, with 6 bases of the junction left unmatched. Germline loops: CDR1 SGHNT, CDR2 YYREEE (reference sequence). The CDR3 totals 15 residues. Time point of the sample: pretreatment peripheral blood. Patients had locally advanced or metastatic urothelial carcinoma. V usage is TRBV5-4 and J usage is TRBJ2-3, with 8 bases matching TRBD2. The receptor's source is a man in his sixties with urothelial cancer. Specimen: PBMCs, collected around atezolizumab (anti-PD-L1) treatment. The CDR3 loop is CASSLNGGAVDTQYF. The CDR3 DNA reads TGTGCCAGCAGCTTGAACGGGGGGGCGGTAGATACGCAGTATTTT.